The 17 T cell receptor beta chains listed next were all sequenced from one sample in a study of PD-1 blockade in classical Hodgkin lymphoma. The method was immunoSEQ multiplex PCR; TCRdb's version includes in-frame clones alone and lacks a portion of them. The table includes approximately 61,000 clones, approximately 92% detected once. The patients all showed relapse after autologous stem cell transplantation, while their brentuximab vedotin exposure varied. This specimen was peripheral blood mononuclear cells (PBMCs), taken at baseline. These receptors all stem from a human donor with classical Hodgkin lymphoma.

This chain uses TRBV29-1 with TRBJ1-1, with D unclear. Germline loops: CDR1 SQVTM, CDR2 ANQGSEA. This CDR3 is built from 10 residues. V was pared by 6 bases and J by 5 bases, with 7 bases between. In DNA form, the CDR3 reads TGCAGCGTCCTAGCGACTGAAGCTTTCTTT. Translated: CSVLATEAFF.

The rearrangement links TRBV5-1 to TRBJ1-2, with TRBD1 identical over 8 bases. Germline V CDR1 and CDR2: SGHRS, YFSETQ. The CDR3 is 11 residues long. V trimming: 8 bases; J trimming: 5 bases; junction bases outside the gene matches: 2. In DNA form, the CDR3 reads TGCGCCAGGCAGGGGGCGTATGGCTACACCTTC. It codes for CARQGAYGYTF.

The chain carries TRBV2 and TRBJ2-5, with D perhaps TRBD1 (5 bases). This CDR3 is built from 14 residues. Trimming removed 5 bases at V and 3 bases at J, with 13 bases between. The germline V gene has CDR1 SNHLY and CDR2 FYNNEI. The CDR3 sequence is CASSNPTGEETQYF. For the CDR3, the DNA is TGTGCCAGCAGTAACCCAACAGGCGAAGAGACCCAGTACTTC.

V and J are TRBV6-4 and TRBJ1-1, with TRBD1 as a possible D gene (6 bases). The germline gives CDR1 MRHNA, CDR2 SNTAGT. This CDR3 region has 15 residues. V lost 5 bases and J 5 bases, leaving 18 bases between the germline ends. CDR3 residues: CASSSDNRAGTEAFF. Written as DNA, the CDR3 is TGTGCCAGCAGTAGTGATAACAGGGCAGGAACTGAAGCTTTCTTT.

This chain's CDR3 is CASSVPRGTPYEQYF. DNA of the CDR3: TGTGCCAGCAGCGTGCCACGGGGGACACCCTACGAGCAGTACTTC. The genes are TRBV9 and TRBJ2-7; perhaps D is TRBD1 or TRBD2 (6 bases each). Per germline, CDR1 SGDLS and CDR2 YYNGEE. This CDR3 spans 15 amino acids. V was clipped by 2 bases and J by 2 bases, with 14 bases between them. Using reference TRBV9 and TRBJ2-7 for the parts outside the CDR3, the full variable domain is DSGVTQTPKHLITATGQRVTLRCSPRSGDLSVYWYQQSLDQGLQFLIQYYNGEERAKGNILERFSAQQFPDLHSELNLSSLELGDSALYFCASSVPRGTPYEQYFGPGTRLTVT.

CDR3 sequence reads: CASSHRRTSGTDTQYF. CDR3 sequence (DNA): TGTGCCAGCAGCCACCGACGGACTAGCGGCACAGATACGCAGTATTTT. This chain connects TRBV14 to TRBJ2-3; 9 nucleotides line up with TRBD2. CDR3 length: 16 residues. The V and J ends lost 3 bases and 1 base, in that order; junction bases with no gene match: 5. Looked up from germline, CDR1 is SGHDN and CDR2 is FVKESK.

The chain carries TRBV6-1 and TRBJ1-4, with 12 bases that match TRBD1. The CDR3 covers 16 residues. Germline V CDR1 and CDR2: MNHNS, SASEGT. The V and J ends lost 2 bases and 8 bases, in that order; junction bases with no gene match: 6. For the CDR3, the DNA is TGTGCCAGCAGTGAATCGGGACAGGGGGCTGGGGAAAAACTGTTTTTT. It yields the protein CASSESGQGAGEKLFF.

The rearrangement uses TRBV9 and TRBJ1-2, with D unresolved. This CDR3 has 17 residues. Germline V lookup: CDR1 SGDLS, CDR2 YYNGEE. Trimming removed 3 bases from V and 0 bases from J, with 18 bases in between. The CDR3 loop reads CASSAGPGSFANYGYTF. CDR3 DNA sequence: TGTGCCAGCAGCGCTGGGCCGGGAAGTTTCGCTAACTATGGCTACACCTTC.

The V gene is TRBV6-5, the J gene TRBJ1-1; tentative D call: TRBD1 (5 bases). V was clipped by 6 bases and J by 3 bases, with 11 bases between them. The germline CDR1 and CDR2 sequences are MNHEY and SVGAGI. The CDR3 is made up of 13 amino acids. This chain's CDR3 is CASSSPRDTEAFF. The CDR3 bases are TGTGCCAGCAGCTCGCCCAGGGACACTGAAGCTTTCTTT.

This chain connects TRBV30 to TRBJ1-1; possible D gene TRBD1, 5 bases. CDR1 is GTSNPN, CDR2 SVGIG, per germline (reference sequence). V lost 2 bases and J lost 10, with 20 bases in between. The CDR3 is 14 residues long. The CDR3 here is CAWSLQVSLNRAFF. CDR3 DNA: TGTGCCTGGAGTCTACAGGTCTCCTTAAATAGAGCTTTCTTT.

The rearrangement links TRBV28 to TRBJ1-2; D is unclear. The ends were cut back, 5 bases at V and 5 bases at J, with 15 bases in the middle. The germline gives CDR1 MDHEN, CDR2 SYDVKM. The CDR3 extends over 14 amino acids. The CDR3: CASSRAEAAYGYTF. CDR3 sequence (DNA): TGTGCCAGCAGTAGGGCCGAGGCGGCTTATGGCTACACCTTC.

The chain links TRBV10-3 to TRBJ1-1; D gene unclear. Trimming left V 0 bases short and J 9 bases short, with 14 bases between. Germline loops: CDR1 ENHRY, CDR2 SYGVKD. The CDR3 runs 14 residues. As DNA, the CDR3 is TGTGCCATCAGTGAGTCTGAAGGGTGGGATAAAGCTTTCTTT. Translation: CAISESEGWDKAFF.

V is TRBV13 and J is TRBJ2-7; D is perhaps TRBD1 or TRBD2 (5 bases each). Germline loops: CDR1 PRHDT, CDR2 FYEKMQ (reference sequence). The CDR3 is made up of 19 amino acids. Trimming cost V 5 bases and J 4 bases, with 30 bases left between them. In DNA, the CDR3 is TGTGCCAGCAGCCGTCAACCGATAAAAACCGGGACGAAACAATACGAGCAGTACTTC. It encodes CASSRQPIKTGTKQYEQYF.

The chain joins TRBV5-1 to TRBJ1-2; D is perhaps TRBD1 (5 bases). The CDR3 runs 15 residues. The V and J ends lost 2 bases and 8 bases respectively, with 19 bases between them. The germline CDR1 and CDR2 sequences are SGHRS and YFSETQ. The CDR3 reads CASSLSDILPKGYTF. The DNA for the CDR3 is TGCGCCAGCAGCTTATCGGACATCTTACCCAAAGGCTACACCTTC. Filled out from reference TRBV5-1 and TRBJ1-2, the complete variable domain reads KAGVTQTPRYLIKTRGQQVTLSCSPISGHRSVSWYQQTPGQGLQFLFEYFSETQRNKGNFPGRFSGRQFSNSRSEMNVSTLELGDSALYLCASSLSDILPKGYTFGSGTRLTVV.

This CDR3 reads CASSETGTTEAFF. The CDR3 nucleotides read TGTGCCAGCTCCGAAACAGGAACCACTGAAGCTTTCTTT. The chain is built from TRBV18 and TRBJ1-1, with D possibly TRBD1 on 5 matching bases. Germline V CDR1 and CDR2: KGHSH, LQKENI. V lost 6 bases to trimming and J lost 4 bases, with 12 bases between them. The CDR3 contains 13 residues.

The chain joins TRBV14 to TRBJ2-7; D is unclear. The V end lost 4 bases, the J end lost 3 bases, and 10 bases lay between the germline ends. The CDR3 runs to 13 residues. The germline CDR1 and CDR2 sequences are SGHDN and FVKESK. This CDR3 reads CASSLPSCYEQYF. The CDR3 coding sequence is TGTGCCAGCAGCCTACCGAGCTGCTACGAGCAGTACTTC.

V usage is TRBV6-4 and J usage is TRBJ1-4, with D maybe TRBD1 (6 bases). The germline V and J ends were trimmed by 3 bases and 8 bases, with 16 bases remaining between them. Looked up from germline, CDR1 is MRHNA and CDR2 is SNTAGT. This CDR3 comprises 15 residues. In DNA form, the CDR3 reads TGTGCCAGCAGTGAGGGGAACACAGGGCAAGAAAAACTGTTTTTT. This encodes CASSEGNTGQEKLFF.